The 14 T cell receptor beta chains reported below all come from one sample, sequenced in a study of somatic mutations in cytotoxic T cells in rheumatoid arthritis. The table came from immunoSEQ multiplex PCR; TCRdb's copy has only in-frame clones and leaves some out. The sample carries tens of thousands of clones, roughly 84% recorded once. Sequencing used CD8+ T cells sorted from blood. The receptors originated from a woman between 45 and 60 years old in good health.

The chain carries TRBV13 and TRBJ2-1; 12 positions agree with TRBD2. J gave up 6 bases and V 2 bases, and 2 bases lay outside the gene matches. This CDR3 has 15 residues. Germline loops: CDR1 PRHDT, CDR2 FYEKMQ (reference sequence). In DNA form, the CDR3 reads TGTGCCAGCAGCTTACTAGCGGGGGGGCCCAATGAGCAGTTCTTC. It encodes CASSLLAGGPNEQFF. Full variable domain (outside the CDR3, taken from reference TRBV13 and TRBJ2-1): AAGVIQSPRHLIKEKRETATLKCYPIPRHDTVYWYQQGPGQDPQFLISFYEKMQSDKGSIPDRFSAQQFSDYHSELNMSSLELGDSALYFCASSLLAGGPNEQFFGPGTRLTVL.

The rearrangement uses TRBV19 and TRBJ2-2; D gene unclear. The CDR3 has 11 residues. Germline lookup yields CDR1 LNHDA and CDR2 SQIVND (reference sequence). V was cut by 10 bases and J by 8 bases, with 11 bases left in between. Written as DNA, the CDR3 is TGTGCCACTCTACGTTCGGGGGAGCTGTTTTTT. Amino acid sequence: CATLRSGELFF.

This clone was seen a handful of times. The chain links TRBV5-4 to TRBJ1-1; D is unresolved. V lost 1 base to trimming and J lost 2 bases, with 6 bases between them. The length of the CDR3 is 13 residues. Germline lookup yields CDR1 SGHNT and CDR2 YYREEE (reference sequence). The CDR3 protein is CASSLSENTEAFF. The CDR3, as DNA: TGTGCCAGCAGCTTGTCCGAAAACACTGAAGCTTTCTTT.

The chain is built from TRBV7-2 and TRBJ2-3; 13 bases align to TRBD2. Germline assignment: CDR1 SGHTA and CDR2 FQGNSA. This CDR3 has 15 residues. V trimming: 4 bases; J trimming: 4 bases; junction bases outside the gene matches: 2. The CDR3 is CASSSLAGGPDTQYF. CDR3 in DNA: TGTGCCAGCAGCTCACTAGCGGGGGGGCCAGATACGCAGTATTTT.

This clone is a singleton in its sample. A read error may produce the germline difference seen at one junction end. The V call is TRBV7-7, the J call TRBJ2-2; 8 positions agree with TRBD1. This CDR3 comprises 16 residues. Germline V gene lookup returns CDR1 SSHAT and CDR2 FNYEAQ (reference sequence). The CDR3 sequence is CASSLDGQGNTGELFF. The CDR3 DNA reads as TGTGCTAGCAGCTTAGATGGACAGGGTAACACCGGGGAGCTGTTTTTT.

V is TRBV2 and J is TRBJ1-4; the match to TRBD1 covers 7 bases. CDR1 SNHLY and CDR2 FYNNEI come from the germline V gene. This CDR3 has 16 residues. The V segment lost 6 bases and the J segment 2 bases; nucleotides outside the gene matches: 9. The CDR3 DNA reads as TGTGCCAGCAGCCGACCCGAGGGGGCCACTAATGAAAAACTGTTTTTT. Translating it yields CASSRPEGATNEKLFF.

The rearrangement uses TRBV6-4 and TRBJ1-1, with 7 bases matching TRBD1. The CDR3 is made up of 15 amino acids. The junction had 3 bases not matched to a gene; V was cut back by 2 bases and J by 0 bases. Germline V gives CDR1 MRHNA, CDR2 SNTAGT. CDR3 sequence reads: CASSDAGQLNTEAFF. The CDR3 DNA reads as TGTGCCAGCAGTGACGCGGGACAGTTGAACACTGAAGCTTTCTTT.

The chain uses TRBV28 and TRBJ2-7, with TRBD2 as a possible D gene (5 bases). Per germline, CDR1 MDHEN and CDR2 SYDVKM. The V end lost 5 bases, the J end lost 7 bases, and 12 bases lay between the germline ends. CDR3 length equals 12 residues. CDR3 loop: CASSPHGGEQYV. The CDR3 DNA reads as TGTGCCAGCAGTCCCCACGGCGGGGAGCAGTACGTC.

This chain connects TRBV19 to TRBJ1-2, with D perhaps TRBD1 (5 bases). The germline CDR1 and CDR2 sequences are LNHDA and SQIVND (reference sequence). V was pared by 10 bases and J by 3 bases, with 24 bases between. The CDR3 totals 16 residues. CDR3 sequence: CATHRDPGRADYGYTF. CDR3 nucleotide sequence: TGTGCCACCCACCGGGACCCCGGCAGGGCAGACTATGGCTACACCTTC.

This chain connects TRBV27 to TRBJ1-1, with D unclear. This CDR3 contains 13 residues. Per the germline V gene, CDR1 is MNHEY and CDR2 is SMNVEV (reference sequence). V was shortened by 2 bases and J by 3 bases, with 7 bases between the two germline ends. The CDR3 spells CASSLGRDTEAFF. Here the CDR3 DNA reads TGTGCCAGCAGTTTAGGTCGGGACACTGAAGCTTTCTTT.

The chain couples TRBV4-3 to TRBJ2-3; possible D gene TRBD1, 6 bases. CDR3 length equals 15 residues. Between the trimmed V and J ends, which lost 0 bases and 4 bases, there was a span of 11 bases. The germline V gene encodes CDR1 LGHNA and CDR2 YSLEER. CDR3 sequence: CASSQDLQGPDTQYF. DNA for the CDR3: TGCGCCAGCAGCCAAGATTTACAGGGACCAGATACGCAGTATTTT.

The chain couples TRBV2 to TRBJ1-2, with a weak D call TRBD1 (6 bases). CDR1 SNHLY and CDR2 FYNNEI come from the germline V gene. The CDR3 is 14 amino acids. V lost 3 bases and J lost 4, with 12 bases in between. DNA of the CDR3: TGTGCCAGCAGTGACGCGGGGGCCGTCTATGGCTACACCTTC. It translates to CASSDAGAVYGYTF.

This clone was counted a single time. The chain recombines TRBV14 with TRBJ1-2; 7 bases agree with TRBD1. The junction had 12 bases not matched to a gene; V was cut back by 0 bases and J by 5 bases. Germline CDR1 reads SGHDN; CDR2 reads FVKESK. The CDR3 length is 17 residues. CDR3 region: CASSQDGTAMLPYGYTF. DNA of the CDR3: TGTGCCAGCAGCCAAGATGGGACAGCCATGCTACCATATGGCTACACCTTC.

The J gene is TRBJ2-2, the V gene TRBV6-4; the match to TRBD1 covers 8 bases. The germline gives CDR1 MRHNA, CDR2 SNTAGT. This CDR3 has 16 amino acids. The ends lost 2 bases at V and 1 base at J; junction bases unmatched: 3. CDR3 in DNA: TGTGCCAGCAGTGACGGGACAGGAGAGAACACCGGGGAGCTGTTTTTT. Translating gives CASSDGTGENTGELFF.